This TCR beta chain was captured by sequencing in a study of blood T cell repertoires in COVID-19 (dated by TCRdb to 2018 to 2021). Describing the broader study: Samples from collaborators originated in the United States, Italy and Spain and spanned both the acute and convalescent phases of COVID-19. Where available, HLA class I and class II types were obtained from metadata supplied by the sample provider rather than from assay-based typing. The repertoires were made available in a free public database intended to serve as a resource for research on the immune response to SARS-CoV-2. The dataset comprised deeply sampled blood TCRbeta repertoires from subjects exposed to, actively infected with, or recovered from COVID-19. The material from the prospective study consisted of cDNA or gDNA derived from T cells, B-cell-depleted T cells, or PBMCs. Sample metadata almost always included a de-identified subject ID, COVID-19 status, age in years and sex. The samples were drawn from two sources: the first 160 participants of the ongoing ImmuneRACE study, and 1,254 subjects contributed by 6 global collaborators. Study-wide conclusions, independent of this receptor: The amount of clinical and demographic metadata varied by source and participant and was provided uncurated.

Whole blood was collected in K2EDTA tubes by collaborating institutions according to the institutions' own protocols. For TCRbeta analysis, collaborators shipped samples as frozen whole blood, isolated PBMCs, or DNA extracted from either of those sample types. The immunoSEQ Assay, a bias-controlled multiplex PCR, was used to amplify TCRbeta CDR3 regions from genomic DNA. In the source study's methods: The number of nucleated cells in each sample was estimated from the amplification of reference gene primers within the assay. Sequence reads were collapsed and filtered to measure the absolute abundance of every unique TCRbeta CDR3 rearrangement. For each sample, productive Simpson clonality was calculated by taking the square root of Simpson's diversity index across productive rearrangements. What TCRdb holds here is the immuneACCESS table cut down to in-frame rearrangements. Part of the clones is not present; checked against another copy, under half of the missing clones reflect an unresolved V gene, and the others are unexplained. The V and J calls and clone size are taken from that table; D and trimming were inferred from the DNA. Here the sample has approximately 80,000 clones; roughly 86% occur a single time. The ten most abundant clones make up 7.5% to 9.5% of the sample.

The V and J ends are trimmed by 1 base and 0 bases, leaving 12 bases between them. In the germline V gene, CDR1 corresponds to MDHEN and CDR2 to SYDVKM. Measured from the cysteine to the phenylalanine, the CDR3 is 16 residues long. The DNA shown is the 48-base CDR3, in frame from base 1. About this clone itself: No antigen is known for it. One base away there is no much larger clone; base qualities are not given.

This TCR was recovered from a man aged 50 or older with active COVID-19. The sequenced material came from peripheral blood. This chain joins TRBV28 to TRBJ1-1; no D gene call is confident. The sequenced DNA: TGTGCCAGCAGTTTATCAAGCGTCGGGGTGAACACTGAAGCTTTCTTT. This encodes CASSLSSVGVNTEAFF.